These 10 T cell receptor beta chains were sequenced from one sample in a study of T cell responses to AZD1222 COVID-19 vaccine. TCRdb keeps only in-frame clones here, not all; method: immunoSEQ multiplex PCR. The table shows roughly 120,000 clones, with 80% to 90% occurring only once. The input for sequencing was peripheral blood, taken on day 0 of AZD1222 vaccination. All receptors derive from an adult in good health.

The chain recombines TRBV2 with TRBJ2-7; D may be TRBD1 or TRBD2 (6 bases each). The V gene's germline CDR1 is SNHLY and CDR2 FYNNEI. The CDR3 loop spans 15 amino acids. The V and J ends lost 6 bases and 0 bases respectively, with 15 bases between them. The CDR3 nucleotides read TGTGCCAGCAGGGGCCAGGGGACTTTCTCCTACGAGCAGTACTTC. This encodes CASRGQGTFSYEQYF. The complete variable domain, with remaining parts taken from reference TRBV2 and TRBJ2-7, reads EPEVTQTPSHQVTQMGQEVILRCVPISNHLYFYWYRQILGQKVEFLVSFYNNEISEKSEIFDDQFSVERPDGSNFTLKIRSTKLEDSAMYFCASRGQGTFSYEQYFGPGTRLTVT.

This clone has a single count. This chain connects TRBV4-1 to TRBJ1-1, with 12 nucleotides matching TRBD1. Germline V gene data show CDR1 as MGHRA and CDR2 as YSYEKL. V was clipped by 4 bases and J by 6 bases; unmatched bases: 15. This CDR3 has 18 residues. The CDR3 bases are TGCGCCAGCAGCCCCCGCGGGGACAGGGGGCTCAACCGGGCTGAAGCTTTCTTT. Protein product: CASSPRGDRGLNRAEAFF.

There are a few counts of this clone. V and J are TRBV30 and TRBJ1-5; D uncertain. Germline V gene sequence: CDR1 GTSNPN, CDR2 SVGIG (reference sequence). Between the trimmed V and J ends, which lost 0 bases and 6 bases, there was a span of 9 bases. This CDR3 has 13 residues. CDR3 amino acids: CAWSVGLAQPQHF. The CDR3 DNA sequence: TGTGCCTGGAGTGTAGGGTTGGCTCAGCCCCAGCATTTT.

The chain carries TRBV5-3 and TRBJ1-2; D gene unclear. TRBV5-3 is labeled an ORF, and its function is uncertain. The V end was cut by 4 bases, the J end by 2 bases, with 18 bases between. The CDR3 extends over 16 amino acids. This CDR3 is CARSPKGRRRNYGYTF. Written as DNA, the CDR3 is TGTGCCAGAAGCCCCAAGGGTCGACGAAGGAACTATGGCTACACCTTC.

The chain is built from TRBV27 and TRBJ1-3; 8 bases are a match to TRBD1. The junction had 4 bases not matched to a gene; V was cut back by 5 bases and J by 4 bases. Germline V lookup: CDR1 MNHEY, CDR2 SMNVEV (reference sequence). The CDR3 runs to 14 residues. The CDR3 sequence is CASSDRGAGNTIYF. The CDR3 DNA reads as TGTGCCAGCAGTGACAGGGGAGCCGGAAACACCATATATTTT.

This clone was detected once. J is TRBJ2-5 and V is TRBV7-2; D gene unclear. V lost 4 bases and J lost 1, with 7 bases in between. Germline V CDR1 and CDR2: SGHTA, FQGNSA. The CDR3 has 13 amino acids. CDR3 coding DNA: TGTGCCAGCAGCTCCAGGATCCAAGAGACCCAGTACTTC. The encoded protein is CASSSRIQETQYF.

V is TRBV2 and J is TRBJ2-7, with 7 bases identical to TRBD1. There are 15 residues in the CDR3. Germline values: CDR1 SNHLY, CDR2 FYNNEI. V dropped 6 bases and J dropped 0; count of bases not matched to a gene: 8. The CDR3 loop reads CASRGLRDSSYEQYF. As DNA, the CDR3 is TGTGCCAGCAGGGGGCTACGGGACAGCTCCTACGAGCAGTACTTC.

This clone was detected only a few times. The chain carries TRBV7-2 and TRBJ2-7, with a weak D call TRBD1 (5 bases). The CDR3 extends over 12 amino acids. Per germline, CDR1 SGHTA and CDR2 FQGNSA. V was clipped by 5 bases and J by 12 bases, with 17 bases between them. The CDR3 sequence: CASSLNQQGPYF. For the CDR3, the DNA is TGTGCCAGCAGCCTAAACCAGCAGGGCCCGTACTTC. The complete variable domain, with remaining parts taken from reference TRBV7-2 and TRBJ2-7, reads GAGVSQSPSNKVTEKGKDVELRCDPISGHTALYWYRQSLGQGLEFLIYFQGNSAPDKSGLPSDRFSAERTGGSVSTLTIQRTQQEDSAVYLCASSLNQQGPYFGPGTRLTVT.

This clone was counted between two and nine times. CDR3: CASTVDGTDTQYF. In nucleotides, the CDR3 is TGTGCCAGCACCGTGGACGGGACAGATACGCAGTATTTT. This sequence joins TRBV28 and TRBJ2-3, with D unresolved. The CDR3 is 13 residues long. The germline V and J ends were trimmed by 7 bases and 3 bases, with 11 bases remaining between them. Germline V CDR1 and CDR2: MDHEN, SYDVKM.

The chain couples TRBV6-5 to TRBJ2-1, with TRBD2 identical over 7 bases. Germline-derived CDR1 and CDR2 are MNHEY and SVGAGI. The V and J ends lost 5 bases and 4 bases, in that order; junction bases with no gene match: 8. This CDR3 has 15 residues. CDR3 sequence (DNA): TGTGCCAGCAGTCCTATTAGCGGGTGGTACAATGAGCAGTTCTTC. Amino acid sequence: CASSPISGWYNEQFF.